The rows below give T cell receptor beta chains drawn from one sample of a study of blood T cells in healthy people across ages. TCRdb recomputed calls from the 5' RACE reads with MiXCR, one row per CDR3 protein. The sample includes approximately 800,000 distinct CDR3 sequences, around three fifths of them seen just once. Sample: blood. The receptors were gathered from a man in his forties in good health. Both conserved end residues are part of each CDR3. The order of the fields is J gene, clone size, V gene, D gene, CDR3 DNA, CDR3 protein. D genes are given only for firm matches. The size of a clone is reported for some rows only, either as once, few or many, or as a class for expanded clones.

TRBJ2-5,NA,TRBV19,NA,TGTGCCAGTAGTATTGACGGGGGGCTCCAAGAGACCCAGTACTTC,CASSIDGGLQETQYF
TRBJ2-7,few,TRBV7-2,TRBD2,TGTGCCAGCAGCCACCATGGGACTAGCGGGCGGGAGCAGTACTTC,CASSHHGTSGREQYF
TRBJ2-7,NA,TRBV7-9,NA,TGTGCCAGCGAGGGAATGAACGAGCAGTACTTC,CASEGMNEQYF
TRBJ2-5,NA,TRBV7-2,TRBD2,TGTGCCAGCAGCCGGACTAGCGGGGATAGAAAGTACCAAGAGACCCAGTACTTC,CASSRTSGDRKYQETQYF
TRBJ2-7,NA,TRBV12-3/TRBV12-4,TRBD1,TGTGCCAGCAGTTTGCCAGGGGGCCCATTCAATGAGCAGTACTTC,CASSLPGGPFNEQYF
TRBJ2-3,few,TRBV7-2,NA,TGTGCCAGCAGCCTCAGGGGAGGCGACACAGATACGCAGTATTTT,CASSLRGGDTDTQYF
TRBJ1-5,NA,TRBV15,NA,TGTGCCACCAGCAGAGATGGAAATTCCAATCAGCCCCAGCATTTT,CATSRDGNSNQPQHF
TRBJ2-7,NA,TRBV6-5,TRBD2,TGTGCCAGCAATGTTTGGCGGGAGGGAAACAATGAGCAGTACTTC,CASNVWREGNNEQYF
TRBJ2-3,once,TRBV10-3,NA,TGTGCCACCTCACCGTATGGACAGCAAGATACGCAGTATTTT,CATSPYGQQDTQYF
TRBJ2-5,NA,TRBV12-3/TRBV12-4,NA,TGTGCCAGCAGACCCACAGGGTTCGGGGAGACCCAGTACTTC,CASRPTGFGETQYF
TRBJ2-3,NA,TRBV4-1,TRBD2,TGCGCCAGCAGCCAACCCGCCCCCGGGGGGAGTAACACAGATACGCAGTATTTT,CASSQPAPGGSNTDTQYF
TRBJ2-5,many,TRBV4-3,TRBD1,TGCGCCAGCAGCCAAAGTGACAGGGCAGTCAATGAGCAGTACTTC,CASSQSDRAVNEQYF
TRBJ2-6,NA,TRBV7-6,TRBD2,TGTGCCAGCAGCCCCGGGACTACCCCCTCTGGGGCCAACGTCCTGACTTTC,CASSPGTTPSGANVLTF
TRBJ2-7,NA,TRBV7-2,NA,TGTGCCAGCAGCTTAGGTTTGAGAAGAATAAGTTCCTACGAGCAGTACTTC,CASSLGLRRISSYEQYF
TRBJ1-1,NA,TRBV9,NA,TGTGCCAGCAGCGTCTCGGGAAGACAGGCTGAAGCTTTCTTT,CASSVSGRQAEAFF
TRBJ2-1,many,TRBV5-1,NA,TGCGCCAGCAGCTTGGGGCCCAACAATGAGCAGTTCTTC,CASSLGPNNEQFF
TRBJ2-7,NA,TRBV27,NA,TGTGCCAGCAGTCCGGACGGAAATCCCTCCTACGAGCAGTACTTC,CASSPDGNPSYEQYF
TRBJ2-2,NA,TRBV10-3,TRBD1,TGTGCCACGACAGGGTTGGTCGGGGAGCTGTTTTTT,CATTGLVGELFF
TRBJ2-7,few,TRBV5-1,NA,TGCGCCAGCAGCCTTCGAGGGGGGACTACCGAGCAGTACTTC,CASSLRGGTTEQYF
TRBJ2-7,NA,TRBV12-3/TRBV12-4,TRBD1,TGTGCCCCCCTTAACCGGGACAGGGGCGATTGCGATCAGTACTTC,CAPLNRDRGDCDQYF
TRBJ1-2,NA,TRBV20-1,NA,TGCAGTGCTAGTGCAGGGCCTAACTATGGCTACACCTTC,CSASAGPNYGYTF
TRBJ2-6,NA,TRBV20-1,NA,TGCAGTGCTAGAGTTCCCGGGGAGGTTGGGGCCAACGTCCTGACTTTC,CSARVPGEVGANVLTF
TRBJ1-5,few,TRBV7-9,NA,TGTGCCAGCAGCTCGACAGGTCAGCCCCAGCATTTT,CASSSTGQPQHF